These 30 T cell receptor beta chains share one sample of origin, sequenced in a study of T cell changes during pregnancy in multiple sclerosis. TCRdb keeps only in-frame clones here, not all; method: immunoSEQ multiplex PCR. In the table there are about 43,000 clones, about nine tenths of which are singletons. Sequenced sample: PBMCs (not recorded whether the cells were cultured). Receptors originate from a female donor with multiple sclerosis, enrolled in a pregnancy study.

The V and J genes are TRBV10-3 and TRBJ1-5; D remains unclear. CDR1 and CDR2 (germline): ENHRY, SYGVKD. This CDR3 is 14 amino acids long. V shed 4 bases and J shed 1 base, with 8 bases lying between them. CDR3 DNA: TGTGCCATCAGTGCAGAGGTAAGCAATCAGCCCCAGCATTTT. This encodes CAISAEVSNQPQHF.

This chain connects TRBV5-6 to TRBJ2-5, with D perhaps TRBD2 (5 bases). Germline loops: CDR1 SGHDT, CDR2 YYEEEE. CDR3 length: 14 amino acids. The V gene lost 0 bases and the J gene lost 2 bases, with 8 bases spanning the gap. CDR3 DNA sequence: TGTGCCAGCAGCTTGGCAGCGGATCAAGAGACCCAGTACTTC. It specifies CASSLAADQETQYF.

This clone was seen only a few times. The chain recombines TRBV6-6 with TRBJ2-3; maybe TRBD1 (5 bases). Germline loops: CDR1 MNHNY, CDR2 SVGAGI (reference sequence). The CDR3 has 13 amino acids. V was clipped by 0 bases and J by 5 bases, with 6 bases between them. Written as DNA, the CDR3 is TGTGCCAGCAGTTACTCCAGGGAAGATACGCAGTATTTT. Its protein product is CASSYSREDTQYF.

The chain links TRBV9 to TRBJ1-1; tentatively, D is TRBD1 (5 bases). The CDR3 sequence is 16 residues long. Trimming removed 0 bases from V and 2 bases from J, with 14 bases in between. The germline CDR1 and CDR2 sequences are SGDLS and YYNGEE. The CDR3 loop reads CASSVGQGGKNTEAFF. DNA for the CDR3: TGTGCCAGCAGCGTAGGTCAGGGAGGGAAAAACACTGAAGCTTTCTTT.

This clone has a handful of counts. This chain connects TRBV27 to TRBJ2-7; tentative D call: TRBD1 (6 bases). Germline V gene sequence: CDR1 MNHEY, CDR2 SMNVEV (reference sequence). V lost 4 bases and J lost 6, with 22 bases in between. The CDR3 contains 16 residues. In nucleotides, the CDR3 is TGTGCCAGCAGTTACTCCCAGGACAGAGGACTTTTCGAGCAGTACTTC. Translated: CASSYSQDRGLFEQYF.

This clone was found a few times. J is TRBJ2-2 and V is TRBV6-4; 8 bases agree with TRBD2. CDR1 and CDR2 (germline): MRHNA, SNTAGT. After removal of 5 bases from V and 4 bases from J, the junction contained 0 bases not matched to a gene. The CDR3 is made up of 13 amino acids. In DNA, the CDR3 is TGTGCCAGCAGTAGCGGGAGCACCGGGGAGCTGTTTTTT. As protein: CASSSGSTGELFF.

The chain joins TRBV7-9 to TRBJ2-7; possibly TRBD1 for D (6 bases). Trimming took off 6 bases at V and 3 bases at J, with 12 bases between the two ends. The V gene's germline CDR1 is SEHNR and CDR2 FQNEAQ (reference sequence). The CDR3 covers 13 residues. CDR3 DNA: TGTGCCAGCAGTCACCAACAGGGCTACGAGCAGTACTTC. Translating gives CASSHQQGYEQYF.

This clone was seen more than once but under ten times. The CDR3 DNA is TGTGCCAGCGAACTCCGCGAGCAGTACTTC. Translated: CASELREQYF. J is TRBJ2-7 and V is TRBV2, with unresolved D. The CDR3 runs to 10 residues. The V end lost 8 bases, the J end lost 6 bases, and 8 bases lay between the germline ends. Germline values: CDR1 SNHLY, CDR2 FYNNEI.

The V call is TRBV28, the J call TRBJ2-3, with D perhaps TRBD1 or TRBD2 (5 bases each). CDR1 and CDR2 (germline): MDHEN, SYDVKM. V was trimmed by 1 base and J by 5 bases, leaving 13 bases between them. The CDR3 runs 15 residues. In DNA form, the CDR3 reads TGTGCCAGCAGTTTATATTTCAAGGGGAGAGATACGCAGTATTTT. Translated: CASSLYFKGRDTQYF.

The gene calls are TRBV7-2 and TRBJ2-1; TRBD2 agrees at 7 bases. The CDR3 loop spans 15 amino acids. V shed 5 bases, J shed 10 bases, and the junction held 14 bases outside the gene matches. CDR1 SGHTA and CDR2 FQGNSA come from the germline V gene. Written as DNA, the CDR3 is TGTGCCAGCAGCCCAAGCGGGGACTCGCTTAGCGAGCAGTTCTTC. Its translation is CASSPSGDSLSEQFF.

This clone occurred once. The chain couples TRBV7-3 to TRBJ2-3; 8 bases agree with TRBD2. The germline CDR1 and CDR2 sequences are SGHTA and FQGTGA. CDR3 size: 16 residues. Germline trimming cut 5 bases from V and 3 bases from J; bases unmatched to any gene: 10. The CDR3 DNA reads as TGTGCCAGCAGCCTCATAGAGCGGGAGATAACAGATACGCAGTATTTT. Protein sequence: CASSLIEREITDTQYF.

The sample holds one count of this clone. The rearrangement uses TRBV5-1 and TRBJ2-7; TRBD2 matches at 8 bases. CDR1 is SGHRS and CDR2 is YFSETQ in the germline V gene. Trimming took 7 bases from V and 0 from J; bases not matched to a gene: 6. This CDR3 comprises 14 residues. Here the CDR3 DNA reads TGCGCCAGCGCCCCTAGCGGGTACTCCTACGAGCAGTACTTC. Residues: CASAPSGYSYEQYF.

The chain uses TRBV6-1 and TRBJ2-5; 13 bases fit TRBD2. The CDR3 runs 14 residues. CDR1 MNHNS and CDR2 SASEGT come from the germline V gene. Unmatched junction bases numbered 10, after V lost 7 bases and J lost 11 bases. The CDR3 here is CASTGLAGVREQYF. DNA for the CDR3: TGTGCCAGCACTGGACTAGCGGGAGTTCGGGAGCAGTACTTC.

V gene TRBV28 combines with J gene TRBJ1-3; 10 nucleotides agree with TRBD1. The ends lost 6 bases at V and 5 bases at J; junction bases unmatched: 13. Germline CDR1 MDHEN, CDR2 SYDVKM. This CDR3 has 17 residues. Written as DNA, the CDR3 is TGTGCCAGCAGCGGTTCTCTCGGGACAGGGGCGAGAAACACCATATATTTT. Its protein product is CASSGSLGTGARNTIYF.

This chain links TRBV7-9 with TRBJ2-1; D might be TRBD1 or TRBD2, each matching 5 bases. V gave up 5 bases and J gave up 0 bases, with 11 bases separating them. The CDR3 is 15 amino acids. Germline CDR1 is SEHNR and CDR2 is FQNEAQ (reference sequence). The CDR3: CASSQVGDSYNEQFF. The CDR3 DNA reads as TGTGCCAGCAGCCAAGTGGGGGACTCCTACAATGAGCAGTTCTTC.

V usage is TRBV27 and J usage is TRBJ1-1, with unresolved D. The germline V gene has CDR1 MNHEY and CDR2 SMNVEV (reference sequence). Trimming removed 2 bases from V and 1 base from J, with 5 bases in between. This CDR3 is built from 13 residues. DNA of the CDR3: TGTGCCAGCAGTTTACAGAAGAACACTGAAGCTTTCTTT. Translated, it gives CASSLQKNTEAFF.

The chain combines TRBV21-1 with TRBJ1-1; the DNA was not used to check the table's D call, TRBD1. TRBV21-1 is recorded as a pseudogene. The CDR3 length is 17 residues. CDR3 sequence (DNA): TGTGCCAGCAGCAAAAGTCCTCAGTGTCAACGAAACACTGAAGCTTTCTTT. This sequence encodes CASSKSPQCQRNTEAFF.

V and J are TRBV10-1 and TRBJ2-4, with 15 bases that match TRBD2. J was trimmed by 9 bases and V by 3 bases; bases with no gene match: 3. There are 15 residues in the CDR3. CDR1 is WNHNN and CDR2 is SYGVQD in the germline V gene (reference sequence). The CDR3 nucleotides read TGCGCCAGCAGTGATGCGGGACTAGCGGGAGGCATTCAGTACTTC. Its translation is CASSDAGLAGGIQYF.

The chain couples TRBV27 to TRBJ2-1; TRBD2 matches at 9 bases. Germline V CDR1 and CDR2: MNHEY, SMNVEV (reference sequence). The J segment lost 8 bases and the V segment lost 3 bases, leaving 8 bases of the junction unmatched. This CDR3 region has 15 residues. CDR3 nucleotides: TGTGCCAGCAGTTTGCGTAGCGGGAGAATTTATGAGCAGTTCTTC. This gives the protein CASSLRSGRIYEQFF.

The genes are TRBV14 and TRBJ1-3; no clear D. The length of the CDR3 is 15 residues. Germline CDR1 reads SGHDN; CDR2 reads FVKESK. V lost 0 bases and J lost 4, with 10 bases in between. The CDR3, as DNA: TGTGCCAGCAGCCAAGAACGGCTCCTAGGAAACACCATATATTTT. It specifies CASSQERLLGNTIYF.

This chain links TRBV10-3 with TRBJ2-7, with 12 bases that match TRBD1. The CDR3 consists of 15 residues. Losses at the gene ends were 3 bases for V and 6 bases for J; bases not matched to a gene: 6. Per germline, CDR1 ENHRY and CDR2 SYGVKD. CDR3 amino acids: CAISEVGTGGFEQYF. For the CDR3, the DNA is TGTGCCATCAGTGAAGTGGGGACAGGGGGCTTCGAGCAGTACTTC.

J is TRBJ1-1 and V is TRBV10-2; TRBD1 matches at 11 bases. J gave up 5 bases and V 10 bases, and 12 bases lay outside the gene matches. CDR1 is WSHSY and CDR2 is SAAADI in the germline V gene. This CDR3 has 15 amino acids. CDR3 DNA: TGCGCCACCTCTTTACCGGGACAGGGGGTTACTGAAGCTTTCTTT. Protein product: CATSLPGQGVTEAFF.

The V and J genes are TRBV11-2 and TRBJ1-4; 9 nucleotides agree with TRBD1. CDR3 length equals 17 residues. J was trimmed by 5 bases and V by 1 base; bases with no gene match: 8. Germline CDR1 SGHAT, CDR2 FQNNGV. In DNA form, the CDR3 reads TGTGCCAGCAGCTTAGGAATTACCGGGACAGGGAATGAAAAACTGTTTTTT. It yields the protein CASSLGITGTGNEKLFF.

The CDR3 region is CASSRGTDPRYF. Here the CDR3 DNA reads TGTGCCAGCAGCCGGGGGACAGATCCACGGTACTTC. The chain recombines TRBV5-5 with TRBJ2-7; D possibly corresponds to TRBD1 (7 bases). Germline CDR1 and CDR2: SGHKS and YYEKEE (reference sequence). CDR3 length: 12 residues. Deletions cut 4 bases from V and 12 bases from J, with 17 bases between.

This chain links TRBV9 with TRBJ2-7; 9 bases are shared with TRBD2. Trimming took 0 bases from V and 5 from J; bases not matched to a gene: 6. Germline loops: CDR1 SGDLS, CDR2 YYNGEE. CDR3 length: 15 amino acids. CDR3 in amino acids: CASSVGRTSVDEQYF. In DNA form, the CDR3 reads TGTGCCAGCAGCGTAGGACGGACTAGCGTGGACGAGCAGTACTTC.

The chain has TRBV4-1 and TRBJ2-3; D is unclear. Germline CDR1 reads MGHRA; CDR2 reads YSYEKL. This CDR3 is 14 amino acids long. Trimming took off 4 bases at V and 6 bases at J, with 14 bases between the two ends. The CDR3 sequence: CASSPVMELDTQYF. The CDR3 DNA reads TGCGCCAGCAGCCCGGTCATGGAGTTGGATACGCAGTATTTT.

The genes are TRBV9 and TRBJ2-1, with 11 bases aligning to TRBD2. The J segment lost 5 bases and the V segment lost 4 bases, leaving 5 bases of the junction unmatched. The germline CDR1 and CDR2 sequences are SGDLS and YYNGEE. The CDR3 loop spans 15 amino acids. The CDR3 bases are TGTGCCAGCAGCCAACTAGCGGGAGTACACAATGAGCAGTTCTTC. It codes for CASSQLAGVHNEQFF.

V gene TRBV5-6 combines with J gene TRBJ2-4, with D tentatively TRBD1 (5 bases). Germline CDR1 is SGHDT and CDR2 is YYEEEE. Trimming took 1 base from V and 3 from J, leaving 8 bases between them. CDR3 length: 14 amino acids. The CDR3 sequence: CASSLRGNKNIQYF. For the CDR3, the DNA is TGTGCCAGCAGCTTGAGGGGAAACAAAAACATTCAGTACTTC.

This chain uses TRBV30 with TRBJ2-5; 9 bases match TRBD2. Germline CDR1 reads GTSNPN; CDR2 reads SVGIG (reference sequence). The CDR3 covers 15 residues. The ends lost 1 base at V and 5 bases at J; junction bases unmatched: 8. DNA for the CDR3: TGTGCCTGGAGTGGGGATAGCGGGAGATGGGAGACCCAGTACTTC. Encoded protein: CAWSGDSGRWETQYF.

The chain has TRBV7-2 and TRBJ2-3, with TRBD2 identical over 13 bases. The junction had 6 bases not matched to a gene; V was cut back by 3 bases and J by 0 bases. The CDR3 consists of 18 residues. Germline V gene lookup returns CDR1 SGHTA and CDR2 FQGNSA. CDR3 in amino acids: CASSLGLAGPLSTDTQYF. DNA of the CDR3: TGTGCCAGCAGCTTGGGACTAGCGGGACCTCTTAGCACAGATACGCAGTATTTT.